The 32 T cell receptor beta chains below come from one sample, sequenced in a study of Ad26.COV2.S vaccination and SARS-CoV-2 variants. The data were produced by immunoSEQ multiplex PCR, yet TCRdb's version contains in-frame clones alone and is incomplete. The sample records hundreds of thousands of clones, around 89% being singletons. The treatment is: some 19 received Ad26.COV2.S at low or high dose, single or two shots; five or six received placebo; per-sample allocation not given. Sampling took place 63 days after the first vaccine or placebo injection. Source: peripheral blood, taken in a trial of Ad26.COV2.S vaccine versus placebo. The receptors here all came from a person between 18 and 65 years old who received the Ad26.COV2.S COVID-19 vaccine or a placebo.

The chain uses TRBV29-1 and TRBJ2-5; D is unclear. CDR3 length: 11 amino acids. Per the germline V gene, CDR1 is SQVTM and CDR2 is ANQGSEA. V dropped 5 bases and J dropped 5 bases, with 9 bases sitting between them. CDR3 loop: CSVRPQETQYF. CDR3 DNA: TGCAGCGTTCGACCCCAGGAGACCCAGTACTTC.

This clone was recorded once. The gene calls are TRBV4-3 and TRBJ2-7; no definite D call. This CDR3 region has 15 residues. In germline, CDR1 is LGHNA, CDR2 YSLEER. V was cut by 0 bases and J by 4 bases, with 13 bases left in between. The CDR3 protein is CASSQDIRHPYEQYF. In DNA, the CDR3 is TGCGCCAGCAGCCAAGATATCAGACACCCTTACGAGCAGTACTTC.

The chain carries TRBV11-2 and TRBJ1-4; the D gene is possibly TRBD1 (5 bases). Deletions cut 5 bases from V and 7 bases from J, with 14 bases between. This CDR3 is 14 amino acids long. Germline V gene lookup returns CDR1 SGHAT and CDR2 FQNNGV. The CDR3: CASSIQGFSEKLFF. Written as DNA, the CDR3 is TGTGCCAGCAGCATCCAGGGTTTCAGTGAAAAACTGTTTTTT. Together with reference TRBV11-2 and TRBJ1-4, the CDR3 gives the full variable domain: EAGVAQSPRYKIIEKRQSVAFWCNPISGHATLYWYQQILGQGPKLLIQFQNNGVVDDSQLPKDRFSAERLKGVDSTLKIQPAKLEDSAVYLCASSIQGFSEKLFFGSGTQLSVL.

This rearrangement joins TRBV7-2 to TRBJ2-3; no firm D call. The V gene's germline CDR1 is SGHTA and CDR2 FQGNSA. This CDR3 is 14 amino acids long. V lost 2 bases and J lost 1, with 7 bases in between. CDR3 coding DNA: TGTGCCAGCAGCTTAATGCCACGCACAGATACGCAGTATTTT. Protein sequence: CASSLMPRTDTQYF.

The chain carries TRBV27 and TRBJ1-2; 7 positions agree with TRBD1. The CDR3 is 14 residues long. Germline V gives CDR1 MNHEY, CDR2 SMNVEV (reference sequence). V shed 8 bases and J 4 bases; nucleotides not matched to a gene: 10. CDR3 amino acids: CASAEGGALYGYTF. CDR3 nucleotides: TGTGCCAGCGCTGAAGGGGGCGCCCTCTATGGCTACACCTTC.

In nucleotides, the CDR3 is TGTGCCGCCAGCAGCTATAAGACGGACTCGGATCAGCCCCAGCATTTT. Its protein is CAASSYKTDSDQPQHF. This chain uses TRBV21-1 with TRBJ1-5. TRBV21-1 is classified as a pseudogene. The CDR3 has 16 amino acids.

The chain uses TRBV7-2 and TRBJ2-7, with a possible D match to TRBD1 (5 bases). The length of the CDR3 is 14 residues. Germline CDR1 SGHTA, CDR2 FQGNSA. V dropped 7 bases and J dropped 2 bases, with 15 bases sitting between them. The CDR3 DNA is TGTGCCAGCACCCCGGGTGGGGCGCCCTACGAGCAGTACTTC. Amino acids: CASTPGGAPYEQYF.

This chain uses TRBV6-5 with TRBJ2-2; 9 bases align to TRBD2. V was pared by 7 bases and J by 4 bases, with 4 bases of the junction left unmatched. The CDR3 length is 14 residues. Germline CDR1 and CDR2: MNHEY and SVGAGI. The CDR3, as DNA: TGTGCCAGCAACCTAGCGGGACCCACCGGGGAGCTGTTTTTT. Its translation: CASNLAGPTGELFF.

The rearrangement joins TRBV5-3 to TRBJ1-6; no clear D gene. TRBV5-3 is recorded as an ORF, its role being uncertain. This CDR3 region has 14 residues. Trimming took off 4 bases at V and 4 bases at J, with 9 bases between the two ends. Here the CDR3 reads CARSPVAYNSPLHF. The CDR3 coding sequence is TGTGCCAGAAGCCCGGTGGCTTATAATTCACCCCTCCACTTT.

In DNA form, the CDR3 reads TGCAGCGTTGCTGGACAGGGAGGTGAAAAACTGTTTTTT. Encoded protein: CSVAGQGGEKLFF. The genes are TRBV29-1 and TRBJ1-4; 8 nucleotides line up with TRBD1. V was pared by 4 bases and J by 7 bases, with 5 bases of the junction left unmatched. Germline CDR1 and CDR2: SQVTM and ANQGSEA. The CDR3 is 13 amino acids.

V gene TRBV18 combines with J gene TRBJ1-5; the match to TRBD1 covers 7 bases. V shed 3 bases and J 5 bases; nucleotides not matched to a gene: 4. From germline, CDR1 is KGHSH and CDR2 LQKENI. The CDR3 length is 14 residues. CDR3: CASSPRDSDQPQHF. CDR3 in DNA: TGTGCCAGCTCACCCCGGGACAGCGATCAGCCCCAGCATTTT.

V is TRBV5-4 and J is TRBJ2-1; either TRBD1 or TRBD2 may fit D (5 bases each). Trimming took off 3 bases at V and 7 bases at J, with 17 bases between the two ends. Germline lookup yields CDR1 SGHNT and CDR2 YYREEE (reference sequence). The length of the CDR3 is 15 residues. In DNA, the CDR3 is TGTGCCAGCAGCTACCTCCCCGGGACGTTGAATGAGCAGTTCTTC. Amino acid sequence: CASSYLPGTLNEQFF. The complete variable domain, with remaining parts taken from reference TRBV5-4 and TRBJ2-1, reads ETGVTQSPTHLIKTRGQQVTLRCSSQSGHNTVSWYQQALGQGPQFIFQYYREEENGRGNFPPRFSGLQFPNYSSELNVNALELDDSALYLCASSYLPGTLNEQFFGPGTRLTVL.

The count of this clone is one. The CDR3 region has the DNA TGTGCCAGCAGCGTAGCTACGAGGGCTCGGGAAGCTTTCTTT. Amino acids: CASSVATRAREAFF. The rearrangement uses TRBV9 and TRBJ1-1; the D is unclear. V lost 0 bases to trimming and J lost 8 bases, with 14 bases between them. The CDR3 loop spans 14 amino acids. The V gene's germline CDR1 is SGDLS and CDR2 YYNGEE.

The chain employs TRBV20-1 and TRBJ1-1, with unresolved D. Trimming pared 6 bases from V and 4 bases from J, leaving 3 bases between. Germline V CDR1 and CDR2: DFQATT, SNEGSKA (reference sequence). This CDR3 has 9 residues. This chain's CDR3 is CSAGTEAFF. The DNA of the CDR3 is TGCAGTGCAGGCACTGAAGCTTTCTTT.

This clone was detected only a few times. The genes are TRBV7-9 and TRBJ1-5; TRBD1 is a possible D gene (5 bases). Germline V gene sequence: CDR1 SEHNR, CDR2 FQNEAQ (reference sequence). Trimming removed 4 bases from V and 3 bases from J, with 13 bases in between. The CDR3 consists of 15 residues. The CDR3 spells CASSSMAGPNQPQHF. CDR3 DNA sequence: TGTGCCAGCAGCTCTATGGCGGGACCCAATCAGCCCCAGCATTTT.

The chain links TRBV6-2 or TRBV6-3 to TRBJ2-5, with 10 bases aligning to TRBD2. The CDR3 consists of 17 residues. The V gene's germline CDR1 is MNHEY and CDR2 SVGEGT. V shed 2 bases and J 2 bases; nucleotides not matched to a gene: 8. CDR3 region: CASSYGRLAGPQETQYF. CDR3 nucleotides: TGTGCCAGCAGTTACGGTCGACTAGCGGGTCCACAAGAGACCCAGTACTTC.

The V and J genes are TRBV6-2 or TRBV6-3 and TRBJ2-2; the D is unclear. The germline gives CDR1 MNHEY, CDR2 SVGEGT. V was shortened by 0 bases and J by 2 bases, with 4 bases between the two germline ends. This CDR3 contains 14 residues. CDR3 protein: CASSYSDNTGELFF. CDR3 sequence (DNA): TGTGCCAGCAGTTACTCGGACAACACCGGGGAGCTGTTTTTT.

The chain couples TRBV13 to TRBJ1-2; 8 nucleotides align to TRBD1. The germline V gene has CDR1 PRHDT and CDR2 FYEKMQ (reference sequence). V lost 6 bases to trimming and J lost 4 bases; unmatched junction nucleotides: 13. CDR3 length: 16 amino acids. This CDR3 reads CASSYPSTGAGYGYTF. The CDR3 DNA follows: TGTGCCAGCAGTTATCCCTCGACAGGGGCGGGCTATGGCTACACCTTC. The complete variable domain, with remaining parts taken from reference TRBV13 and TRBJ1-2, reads AAGVIQSPRHLIKEKRETATLKCYPIPRHDTVYWYQQGPGQDPQFLISFYEKMQSDKGSIPDRFSAQQFSDYHSELNMSSLELGDSALYFCASSYPSTGAGYGYTFGSGTRLTVV.

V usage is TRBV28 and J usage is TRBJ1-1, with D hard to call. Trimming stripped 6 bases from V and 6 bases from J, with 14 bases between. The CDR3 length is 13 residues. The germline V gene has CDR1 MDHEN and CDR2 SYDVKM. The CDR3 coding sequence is TGTGCCAGCAGCCTAGGGAGTTGGTCTGAAGCTTTCTTT. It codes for CASSLGSWSEAFF.

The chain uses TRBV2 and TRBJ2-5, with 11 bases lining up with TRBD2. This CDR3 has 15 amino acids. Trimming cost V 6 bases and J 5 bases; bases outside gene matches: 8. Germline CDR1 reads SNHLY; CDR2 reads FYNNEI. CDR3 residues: CASSVTGTSGETQYF. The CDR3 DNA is TGTGCCAGCAGCGTAACCGGGACTAGCGGTGAGACCCAGTACTTC.

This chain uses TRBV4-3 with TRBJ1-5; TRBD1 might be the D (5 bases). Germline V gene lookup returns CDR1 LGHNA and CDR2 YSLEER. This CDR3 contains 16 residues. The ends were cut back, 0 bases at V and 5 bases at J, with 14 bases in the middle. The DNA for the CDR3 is TGCGCCAGCAGCCAAGAATTAGGGGAGAACGATCAGCCCCAGCATTTT. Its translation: CASSQELGENDQPQHF.

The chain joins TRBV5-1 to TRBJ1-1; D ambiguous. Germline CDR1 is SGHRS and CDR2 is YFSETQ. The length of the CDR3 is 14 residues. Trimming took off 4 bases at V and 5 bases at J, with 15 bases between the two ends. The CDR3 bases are TGCGCCAGCAGCGCCCGGGCACCGGGAACTGAAGCTTTCTTT. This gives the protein CASSARAPGTEAFF.

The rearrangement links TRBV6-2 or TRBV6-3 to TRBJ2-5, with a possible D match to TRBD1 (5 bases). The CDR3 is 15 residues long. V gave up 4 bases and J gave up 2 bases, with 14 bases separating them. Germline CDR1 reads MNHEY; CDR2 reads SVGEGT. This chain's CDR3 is CASSSYDSLQETQYF. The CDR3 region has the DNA TGTGCCAGCAGTTCCTATGACAGCCTACAAGAGACCCAGTACTTC.

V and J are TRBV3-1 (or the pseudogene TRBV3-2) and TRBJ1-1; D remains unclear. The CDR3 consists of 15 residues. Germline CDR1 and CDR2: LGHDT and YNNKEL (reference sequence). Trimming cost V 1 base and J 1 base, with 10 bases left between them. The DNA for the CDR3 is TGTGCCAGCAGCCAAGTATACAGTGGGAACACTGAAGCTTTCTTT. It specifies CASSQVYSGNTEAFF.

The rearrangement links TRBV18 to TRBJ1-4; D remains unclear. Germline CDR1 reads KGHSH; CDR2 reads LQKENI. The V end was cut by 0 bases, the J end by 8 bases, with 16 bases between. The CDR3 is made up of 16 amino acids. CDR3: CASSPPNSLSGEKLFF. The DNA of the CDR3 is TGTGCCAGCTCACCACCAAACAGCCTTTCTGGAGAAAAACTGTTTTTT.

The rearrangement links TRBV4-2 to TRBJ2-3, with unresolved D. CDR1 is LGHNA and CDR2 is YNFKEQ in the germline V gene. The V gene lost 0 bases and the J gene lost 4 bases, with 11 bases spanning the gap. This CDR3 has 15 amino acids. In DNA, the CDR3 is TGTGCCAGCAGCCAAGATCTACGCGGAGCAGATACGCAGTATTTT. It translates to CASSQDLRGADTQYF.

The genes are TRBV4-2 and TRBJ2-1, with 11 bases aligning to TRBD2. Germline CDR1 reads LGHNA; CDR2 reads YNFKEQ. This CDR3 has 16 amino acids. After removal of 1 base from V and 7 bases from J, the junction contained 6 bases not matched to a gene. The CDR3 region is CASSQGSGGAINEQFF. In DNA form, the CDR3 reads TGTGCCAGCAGCCAAGGTAGCGGGGGGGCAATAAATGAGCAGTTCTTC.

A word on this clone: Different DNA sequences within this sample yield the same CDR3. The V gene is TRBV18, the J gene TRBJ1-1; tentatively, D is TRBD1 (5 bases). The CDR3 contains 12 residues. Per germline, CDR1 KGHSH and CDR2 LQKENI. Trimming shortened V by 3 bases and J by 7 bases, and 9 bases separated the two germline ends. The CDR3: CASSPRVDEAFF. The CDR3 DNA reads TGTGCCAGCTCACCCAGGGTTGATGAAGCTTTCTTT.

CDR3 sequence: CASSLAQMNTEAFF. The CDR3, as DNA: TGTGCCAGCAGCTTGGCCCAGATGAACACTGAAGCTTTCTTT. This chain links TRBV5-4 with TRBJ1-1; D ambiguous. The CDR3 loop spans 14 amino acids. Looked up from germline, CDR1 is SGHNT and CDR2 is YYREEE (reference sequence). Trimming stripped 0 bases from V and 0 bases from J, with 6 bases between. The complete variable domain, with remaining parts taken from reference TRBV5-4 and TRBJ1-1, reads ETGVTQSPTHLIKTRGQQVTLRCSSQSGHNTVSWYQQALGQGPQFIFQYYREEENGRGNFPPRFSGLQFPNYSSELNVNALELDDSALYLCASSLAQMNTEAFFGQGTRLTVV.

This CDR3 is CASSYIQIGDQPQHF. CDR3 DNA sequence: TGTGCCAGCAGTTATATCCAAATTGGCGATCAGCCCCAGCATTTT. The chain couples TRBV2 to TRBJ1-5; D gene unclear. Germline V lookup: CDR1 SNHLY, CDR2 FYNNEI. CDR3 length: 15 amino acids. Trimming pared 5 bases from V and 5 bases from J, leaving 16 bases between.

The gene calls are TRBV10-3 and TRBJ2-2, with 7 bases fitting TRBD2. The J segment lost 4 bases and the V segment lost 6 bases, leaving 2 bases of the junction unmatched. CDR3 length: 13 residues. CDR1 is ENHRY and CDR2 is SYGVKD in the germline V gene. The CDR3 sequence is CAIRGGSTGELFF. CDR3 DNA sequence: TGTGCCATCAGAGGCGGGAGCACCGGGGAGCTGTTTTTT.

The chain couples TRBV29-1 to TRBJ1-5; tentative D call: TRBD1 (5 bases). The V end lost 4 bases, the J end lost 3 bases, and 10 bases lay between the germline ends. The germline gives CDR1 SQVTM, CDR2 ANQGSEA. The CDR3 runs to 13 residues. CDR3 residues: CSVGGRYNQPQHF. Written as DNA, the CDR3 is TGCAGCGTTGGGGGGAGGTACAATCAGCCCCAGCATTTT.